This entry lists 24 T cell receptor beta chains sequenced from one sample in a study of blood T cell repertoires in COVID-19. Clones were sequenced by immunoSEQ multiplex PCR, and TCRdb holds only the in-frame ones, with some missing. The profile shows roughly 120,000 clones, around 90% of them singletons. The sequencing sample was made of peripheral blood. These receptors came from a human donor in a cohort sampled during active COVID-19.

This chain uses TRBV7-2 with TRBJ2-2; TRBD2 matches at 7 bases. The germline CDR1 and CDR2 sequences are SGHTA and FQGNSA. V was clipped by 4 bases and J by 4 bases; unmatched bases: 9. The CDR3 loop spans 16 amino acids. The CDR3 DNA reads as TGTGCCAGCAGCTGGGCCAGCGGGACGGGCACCGGGGAGCTGTTTTTT. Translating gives CASSWASGTGTGELFF.

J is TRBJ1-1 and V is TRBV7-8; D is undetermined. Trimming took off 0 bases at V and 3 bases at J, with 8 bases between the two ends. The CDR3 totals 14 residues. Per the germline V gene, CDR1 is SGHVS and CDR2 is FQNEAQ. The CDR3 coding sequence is TGTGCCAGCAGCTTAGCGCGAGGGTACACTGAAGCTTTCTTT. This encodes CASSLARGYTEAFF.

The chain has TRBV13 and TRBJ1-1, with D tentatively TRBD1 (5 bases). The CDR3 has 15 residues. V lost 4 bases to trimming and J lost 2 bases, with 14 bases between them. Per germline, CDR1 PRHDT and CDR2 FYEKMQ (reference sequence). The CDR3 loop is CASSSSGFYNTEAFF. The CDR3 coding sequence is TGTGCCAGCAGCTCCTCAGGGTTTTACAACACTGAAGCTTTCTTT.

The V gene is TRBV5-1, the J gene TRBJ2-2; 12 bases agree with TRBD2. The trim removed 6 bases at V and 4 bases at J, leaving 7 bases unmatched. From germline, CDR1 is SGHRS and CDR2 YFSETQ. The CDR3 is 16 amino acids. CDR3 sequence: CASTPSGGAGTGELFF. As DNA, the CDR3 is TGCGCCAGCACTCCTAGCGGGGGGGCAGGCACCGGGGAGCTGTTTTTT.

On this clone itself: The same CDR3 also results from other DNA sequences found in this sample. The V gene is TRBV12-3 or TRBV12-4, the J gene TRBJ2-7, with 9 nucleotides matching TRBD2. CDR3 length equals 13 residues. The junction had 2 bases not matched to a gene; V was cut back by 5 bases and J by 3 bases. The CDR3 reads CASSLTSGYEQYF. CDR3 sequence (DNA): TGTGCCAGCAGTCTGACTAGCGGCTACGAGCAGTACTTC.

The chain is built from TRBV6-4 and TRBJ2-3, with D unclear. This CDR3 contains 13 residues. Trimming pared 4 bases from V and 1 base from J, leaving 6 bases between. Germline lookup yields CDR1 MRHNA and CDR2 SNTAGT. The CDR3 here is CASSAERTDTQYF. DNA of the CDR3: TGTGCCAGCAGTGCGGAGCGCACAGATACGCAGTATTTT.

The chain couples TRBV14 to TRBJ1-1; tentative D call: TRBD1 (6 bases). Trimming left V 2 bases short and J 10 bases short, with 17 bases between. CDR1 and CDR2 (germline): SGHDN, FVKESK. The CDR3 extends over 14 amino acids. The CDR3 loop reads CASSQLRDTTSAFF. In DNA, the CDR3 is TGTGCCAGCAGCCAACTCCGGGACACAACATCAGCTTTCTTT.

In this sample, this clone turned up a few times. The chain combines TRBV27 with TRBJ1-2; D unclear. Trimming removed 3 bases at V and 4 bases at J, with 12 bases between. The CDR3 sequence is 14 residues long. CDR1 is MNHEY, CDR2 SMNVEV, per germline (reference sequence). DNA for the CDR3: TGTGCCAGCAGTTTTAGGGCGGGTAGCTATGGCTACACCTTC. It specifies CASSFRAGSYGYTF.

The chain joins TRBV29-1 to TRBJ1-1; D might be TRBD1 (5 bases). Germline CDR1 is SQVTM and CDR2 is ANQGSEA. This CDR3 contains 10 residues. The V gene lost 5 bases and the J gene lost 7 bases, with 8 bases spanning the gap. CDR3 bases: TGCAGCGTTAGACAGCTTGAAGCTTTCTTT. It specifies CSVRQLEAFF.

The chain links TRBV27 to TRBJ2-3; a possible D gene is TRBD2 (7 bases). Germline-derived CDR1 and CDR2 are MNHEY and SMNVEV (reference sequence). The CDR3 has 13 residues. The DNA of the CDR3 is TGTGGGGTCGGGGGGCGGTTTGGAGATACGCAGTATTTT. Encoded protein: CGVGGRFGDTQYF.

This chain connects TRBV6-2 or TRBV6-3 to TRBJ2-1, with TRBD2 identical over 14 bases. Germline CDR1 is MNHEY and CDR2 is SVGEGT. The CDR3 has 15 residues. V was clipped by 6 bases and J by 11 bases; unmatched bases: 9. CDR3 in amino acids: CASSRGTSGRVKQFF. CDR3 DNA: TGTGCCAGCAGCCGAGGGACTAGCGGGAGAGTGAAGCAGTTCTTC.

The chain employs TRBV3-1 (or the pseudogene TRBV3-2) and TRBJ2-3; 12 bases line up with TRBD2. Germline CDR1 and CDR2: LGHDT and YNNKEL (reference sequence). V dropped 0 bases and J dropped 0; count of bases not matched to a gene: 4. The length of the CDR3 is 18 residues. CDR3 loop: CASSQDPLAGGSTDTQYF. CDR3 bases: TGTGCCAGCAGCCAAGATCCCCTAGCGGGGGGGAGCACAGATACGCAGTATTTT.

The CDR3 reads CASSPPGKKTGELFF. CDR3 bases: TGTGCCAGCAGCCCACCGGGAAAGAAAACCGGGGAGCTGTTTTTT. The chain employs TRBV6-5 and TRBJ2-2; the D gene is possibly TRBD2 (5 bases). CDR3 length: 15 amino acids. With 6 bases removed from V and 5 bases from J, the gap between germline ends came to 16 bases. The germline V gene has CDR1 MNHEY and CDR2 SVGAGI.

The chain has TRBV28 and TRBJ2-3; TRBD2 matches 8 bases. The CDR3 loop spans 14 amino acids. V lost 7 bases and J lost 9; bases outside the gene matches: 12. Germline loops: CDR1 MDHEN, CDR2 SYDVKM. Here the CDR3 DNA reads TGTGCCAGCACTCCCAGCGGGGGATCGTGGACGCAGTATTTT. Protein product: CASTPSGGSWTQYF.

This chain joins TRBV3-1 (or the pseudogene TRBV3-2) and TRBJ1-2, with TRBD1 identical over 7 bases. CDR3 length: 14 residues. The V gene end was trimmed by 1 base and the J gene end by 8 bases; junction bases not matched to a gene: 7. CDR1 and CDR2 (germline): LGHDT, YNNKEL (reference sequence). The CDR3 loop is CASSQATGQYGYTF. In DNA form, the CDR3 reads TGTGCCAGCAGCCAAGCGACAGGGCAGTACGGCTACACCTTC.

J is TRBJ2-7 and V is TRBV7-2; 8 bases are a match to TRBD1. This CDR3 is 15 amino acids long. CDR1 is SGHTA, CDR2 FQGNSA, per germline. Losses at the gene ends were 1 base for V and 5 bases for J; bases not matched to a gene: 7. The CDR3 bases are TGTGCCAGCAGCTTAGTCGGGACAGGTAGCCACGAGCAGTACTTC. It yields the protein CASSLVGTGSHEQYF.

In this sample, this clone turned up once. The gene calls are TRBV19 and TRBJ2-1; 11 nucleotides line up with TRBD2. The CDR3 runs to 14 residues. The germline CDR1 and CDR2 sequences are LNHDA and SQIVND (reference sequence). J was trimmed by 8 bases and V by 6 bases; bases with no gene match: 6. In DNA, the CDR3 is TGTGCCAGTAGGCGTAGCGGGGGGGCCGATGAGCAGTTCTTC. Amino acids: CASRRSGGADEQFF. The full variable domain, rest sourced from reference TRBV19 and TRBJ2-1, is DGGITQSPKYLFRKEGQNVTLSCEQNLNHDAMYWYRQDPGQGLRLIYYSQIVNDFQKGDIAEGYSVSREKKESFPLTVTSAQKNPTAFYLCASRRSGGADEQFFGPGTRLTVL.

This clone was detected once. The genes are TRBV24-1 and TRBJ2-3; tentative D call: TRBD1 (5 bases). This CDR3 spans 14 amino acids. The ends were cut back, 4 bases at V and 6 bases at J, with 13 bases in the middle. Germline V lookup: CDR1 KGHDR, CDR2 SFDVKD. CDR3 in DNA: TGTGCCACCAGTGAGAAGCAGGGTCTGGATACGCAGTATTTT. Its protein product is CATSEKQGLDTQYF.

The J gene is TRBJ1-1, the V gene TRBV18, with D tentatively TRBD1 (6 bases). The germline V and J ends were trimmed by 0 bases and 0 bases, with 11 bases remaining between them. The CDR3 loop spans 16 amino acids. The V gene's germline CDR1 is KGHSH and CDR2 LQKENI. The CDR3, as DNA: TGTGCCAGCTCACCACCGAGGGGGGGGCTGAACACTGAAGCTTTCTTT. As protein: CASSPPRGGLNTEAFF.

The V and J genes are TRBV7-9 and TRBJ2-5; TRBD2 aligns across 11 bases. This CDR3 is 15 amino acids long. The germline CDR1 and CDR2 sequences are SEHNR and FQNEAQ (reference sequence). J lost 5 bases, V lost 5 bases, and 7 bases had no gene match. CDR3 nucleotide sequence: TGTGCCAGCAGCCCGGGACTAGCGGAGGGGGAGACCCAGTACTTC. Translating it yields CASSPGLAEGETQYF.

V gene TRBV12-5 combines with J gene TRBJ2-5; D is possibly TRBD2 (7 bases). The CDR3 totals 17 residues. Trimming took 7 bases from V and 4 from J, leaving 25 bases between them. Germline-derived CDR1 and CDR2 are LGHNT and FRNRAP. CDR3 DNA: TGTGCTAGTGCCTACACAAGCGGTGGGGGGGCATCAGAGACCCAGTACTTC. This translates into CASAYTSGGGASETQYF.

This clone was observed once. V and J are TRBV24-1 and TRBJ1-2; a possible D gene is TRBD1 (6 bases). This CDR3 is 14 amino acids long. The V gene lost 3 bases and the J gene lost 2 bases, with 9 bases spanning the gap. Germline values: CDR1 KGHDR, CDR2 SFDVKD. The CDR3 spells CATSDQDRNYGYTF. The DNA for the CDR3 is TGTGCCACCAGTGATCAGGACAGAAACTATGGCTACACCTTC.

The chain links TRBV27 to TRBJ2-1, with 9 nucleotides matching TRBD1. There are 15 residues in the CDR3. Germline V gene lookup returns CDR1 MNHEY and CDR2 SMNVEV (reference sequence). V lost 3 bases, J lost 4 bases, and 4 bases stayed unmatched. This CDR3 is CASSLDRGGYNEQFF. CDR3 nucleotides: TGTGCCAGCAGTTTGGACAGGGGAGGGTACAATGAGCAGTTCTTC.

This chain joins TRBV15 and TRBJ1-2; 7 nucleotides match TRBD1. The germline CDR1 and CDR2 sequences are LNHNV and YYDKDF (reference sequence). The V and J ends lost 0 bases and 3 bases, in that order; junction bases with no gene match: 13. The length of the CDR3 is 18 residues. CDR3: CATSRDPSVRGVDYGYTF. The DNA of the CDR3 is TGTGCCACCAGCAGAGATCCGTCGGTCAGGGGGGTTGACTATGGCTACACCTTC. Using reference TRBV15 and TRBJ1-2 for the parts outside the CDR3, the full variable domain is DAMVIQNPRYQVTQFGKPVTLSCSQTLNHNVMYWYQQKSSQAPKLLFHYYDKDFNNEADTPDNFQSRRPNTSFCFLDIRSPGLGDTAMYLCATSRDPSVRGVDYGYTFGSGTRLTVV.